The T cell receptor beta chain described here comes from a study of shared clonotypes between healthy human individuals. CDR3 length: 13 amino acids. V was pared by 0 bases and J by 1 base, with 3 bases between. Germline values: CDR1 KGHSY, CDR2 FQNENV. Deep was the level at which the assay was run. Clones were read by immunoSEQ multiplex PCR, and TCRdb kept only the in-frame ones, dropping some. The sample has roughly 490,000 clones, about three quarters seen once. The study's findings and limits: Among donors, sharing of clonotypes was expected to be affected by sequencing depth.

Healthy adults negative for HIV, lacking recent acute infections or vaccinations, served as donors. Every donor was a Caucasian adult from Nashville, Tennessee. Comment on this clone: The antigen is unknown.

Sequences were obtained from PBMCs. The chain couples TRBV16 to TRBJ1-1; D is uncertain. This clonotype was obtained from a woman in her 40s in good health. Some clones in this sample may be carry-over from other donors' samples. The CDR3 region has the DNA TGTGCCAGCAGCCAATCTGGGAACACTGAAGCTTTCTTT. Its protein is CASSQSGNTEAFF.